The 11 T cell receptor beta chains listed next were all sequenced from one sample in a study of blood T cell repertoires in COVID-19. Using immunoSEQ multiplex PCR, the repertoire was profiled, and TCRdb retains in-frame clones only, with some absent. The profile shows roughly 80,000 clones, roughly four fifths of them singletons. The sequenced sample consisted of peripheral blood. The receptors were gathered from a man aged 50 to 59 with acute or convalescent COVID-19.

This clone was seen a handful of times. V usage is TRBV4-3 and J usage is TRBJ2-7; 15 nucleotides line up with TRBD2. Unmatched junction bases numbered 11, after V lost 4 bases and J lost 4 bases. CDR3 length: 18 amino acids. Per germline, CDR1 LGHNA and CDR2 YSLEER. This CDR3 is CASSREWTSGRAAYEQYF. CDR3 nucleotides: TGCGCCAGCAGCCGTGAATGGACTAGCGGGAGGGCCGCTTACGAGCAGTACTTC.

The chain combines TRBV6-1 with TRBJ2-2; the D is unclear. There are 13 residues in the CDR3. The germline V and J ends were trimmed by 1 base and 6 bases, with 6 bases remaining between them. Germline CDR1 MNHNS, CDR2 SASEGT. CDR3 region: CASSEVESGELFF. In DNA form, the CDR3 reads TGTGCCAGCAGTGAAGTAGAGTCCGGGGAGCTGTTTTTT.

This clone came up once. J is TRBJ2-3 and V is TRBV27; 8 bases are shared with TRBD1. V shed 9 bases, J shed 4 bases, and the junction held 9 bases outside the gene matches. In germline, CDR1 is MNHEY, CDR2 SMNVEV (reference sequence). CDR3 length: 14 residues. The CDR3: CASGGWTGSDTQYF. The CDR3 DNA sequence: TGTGCCAGTGGGGGGTGGACAGGGTCAGATACGCAGTATTTT.

The chain links TRBV30 to TRBJ1-1; 10 nucleotides line up with TRBD1. The germline V gene has CDR1 GTSNPN and CDR2 SVGIG (reference sequence). V gave up 5 bases and J gave up 4 bases; unmatched junction bases: 4. The CDR3 extends over 13 amino acids. In DNA form, the CDR3 reads TGTGCCTGGGCGGGACAGGGGTCCACTGAAGCTTTCTTT. Amino acid sequence: CAWAGQGSTEAFF. The variable domain in full, with the rest retrieved from reference TRBV30 and TRBJ1-1, is SQTIHQWPATLVQPVGSPLSLECTVEGTSNPNLYWYRQAAGRGLQLLFYSVGIGQISSEVPQNLSASRPQDRQFILSSKKLLLSDSGFYLCAWAGQGSTEAFFGQGTRLTVV.

The V gene is TRBV12-5, the J gene TRBJ2-3; TRBD1 aligns across 8 bases. The CDR3 runs to 14 residues. Per the germline V gene, CDR1 is LGHNT and CDR2 is FRNRAP. V was clipped by 5 bases and J by 4 bases; unmatched bases: 5. The CDR3 coding sequence is TGTGCTAGTGGTACTGACAGGGGACCAGATACGCAGTATTTT. Its translation: CASGTDRGPDTQYF.

The chain has TRBV5-1 and TRBJ2-7; 7 nucleotides match TRBD1. CDR1 and CDR2 (germline): SGHRS, YFSETQ. V dropped 3 bases and J dropped 2; count of bases not matched to a gene: 5. The CDR3 covers 14 residues. CDR3 in DNA: TGCGCCAGCAGCTGGACAGGCGACACCTACGAGCAGTACTTC. This gives the protein CASSWTGDTYEQYF.

This clone was observed a single time. The chain links TRBV19 to TRBJ1-2, with a weak D call TRBD1 (6 bases). This CDR3 region has 14 residues. CDR1 is LNHDA, CDR2 SQIVND, per germline (reference sequence). V lost 6 bases to trimming and J lost 4 bases, with 15 bases between them. The CDR3 DNA reads as TGTGCCAGTAGGGGACAAAAAAGCACCTATGGCTACACCTTC. It codes for CASRGQKSTYGYTF.

This clone has a handful of counts. The V call is TRBV30, the J call TRBJ1-5; no reliable D call. Germline CDR1 reads GTSNPN; CDR2 reads SVGIG (reference sequence). Deletions cut 0 bases from V and 0 bases from J, with 6 bases between. The CDR3 is 14 residues long. DNA for the CDR3: TGTGCCTGGAGTGTTGGCGGTAGCAATCAGCCCCAGCATTTT. This sequence encodes CAWSVGGSNQPQHF.

CDR3 amino acids: CASSTPGQGAETQYF. CDR3 bases: TGTGCCAGCAGCACCCCGGGACAGGGAGCGGAGACCCAGTACTTC. The chain employs TRBV7-9 and TRBJ2-5; TRBD1 matches at 9 bases. The J segment lost 5 bases and the V segment lost 5 bases, leaving 9 bases of the junction unmatched. The CDR3 totals 15 residues. CDR1 is SEHNR, CDR2 FQNEAQ, per germline (reference sequence). The full variable domain, completed using reference TRBV7-9 and TRBJ2-5, is DTGVSQNPRHKITKRGQNVTFRCDPISEHNRLYWYRQTLGQGPEFLTYFQNEAQLEKSRLLSDRFSAERPKGSFSTLEIQRTEQGDSAMYLCASSTPGQGAETQYFGPGTRLLVL.

V and J are TRBV6-5 and TRBJ2-7; perhaps TRBD2 as D (5 bases). The length of the CDR3 is 12 residues. CDR1 is MNHEY, CDR2 SVGAGI, per germline. Trimming cost V 7 bases and J 3 bases, with 10 bases left between them. The CDR3: CASIVGDYEQYF. Written as DNA, the CDR3 is TGTGCCAGCATCGTGGGAGACTACGAGCAGTACTTC.

The gene calls are TRBV11-3 and TRBJ1-6; TRBD1 agrees at 8 bases. The CDR3 spans 13 residues. Germline V lookup: CDR1 SGHNT, CDR2 YENEEA. The V and J ends lost 8 bases and 10 bases, in that order; junction bases with no gene match: 7. CDR3 sequence reads: CASRQGPGSPLHF. In DNA, the CDR3 is TGTGCCAGCCGACAGGGGCCGGGGTCACCCCTCCACTTT.